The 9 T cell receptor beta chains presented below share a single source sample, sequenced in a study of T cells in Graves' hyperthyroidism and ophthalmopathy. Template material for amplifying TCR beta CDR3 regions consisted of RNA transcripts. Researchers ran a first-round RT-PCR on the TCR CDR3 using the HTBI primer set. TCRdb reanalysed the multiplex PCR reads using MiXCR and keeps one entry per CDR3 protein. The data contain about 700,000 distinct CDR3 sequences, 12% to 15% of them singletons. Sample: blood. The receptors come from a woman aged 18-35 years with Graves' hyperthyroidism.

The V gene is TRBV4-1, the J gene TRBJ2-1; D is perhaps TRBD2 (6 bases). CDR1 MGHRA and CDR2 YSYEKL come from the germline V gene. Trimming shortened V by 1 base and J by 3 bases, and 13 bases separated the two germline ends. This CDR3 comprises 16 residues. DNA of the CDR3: TGCGCCAGCAGCCAAGGGCCGGGACTCCTCTACAATGAGCAGTTCTTC. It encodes CASSQGPGLLYNEQFF.

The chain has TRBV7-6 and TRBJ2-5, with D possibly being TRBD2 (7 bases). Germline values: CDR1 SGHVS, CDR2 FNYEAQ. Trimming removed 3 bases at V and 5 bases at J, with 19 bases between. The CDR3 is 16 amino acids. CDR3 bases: TGTGCCAGCAGCTTTGGGGGGGGCGGGTCTGGGGAGACCCAGTACTTC. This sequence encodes CASSFGGGGSGETQYF.

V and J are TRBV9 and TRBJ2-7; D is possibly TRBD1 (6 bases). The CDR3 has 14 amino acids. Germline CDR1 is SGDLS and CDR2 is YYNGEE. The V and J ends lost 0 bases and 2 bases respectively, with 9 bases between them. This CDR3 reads CASSVVDSPYEQYF. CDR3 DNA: TGTGCCAGCAGCGTAGTGGACAGCCCCTACGAGCAGTACTTC.

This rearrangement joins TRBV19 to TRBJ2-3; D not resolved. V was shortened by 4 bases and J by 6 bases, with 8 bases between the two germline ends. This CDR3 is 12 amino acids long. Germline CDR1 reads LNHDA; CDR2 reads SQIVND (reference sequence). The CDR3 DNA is TGTGCCAGTAGTACCGGACGGGATACGCAGTATTTT. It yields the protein CASSTGRDTQYF.

CDR3 sequence: CASSDRDRTDTQYF. CDR3 DNA sequence: TGTGCCAGCAGCGACCGGGACCGCACAGATACGCAGTATTTT. The rearrangement uses TRBV9 and TRBJ2-3; D tentatively reads TRBD1 or TRBD2 (5 bases each). CDR1 is SGDLS and CDR2 is YYNGEE in the germline V gene. This CDR3 is 14 amino acids long. V was trimmed by 3 bases and J by 1 base, leaving 9 bases between them. Looking up the rest from reference TRBV9 and TRBJ2-3 gives the full variable domain: DSGVTQTPKHLITATGQRVTLRCSPRSGDLSVYWYQQSLDQGLQFLIQYYNGEERAKGNILERFSAQQFPDLHSELNLSSLELGDSALYFCASSDRDRTDTQYFGPGTRLTVL.

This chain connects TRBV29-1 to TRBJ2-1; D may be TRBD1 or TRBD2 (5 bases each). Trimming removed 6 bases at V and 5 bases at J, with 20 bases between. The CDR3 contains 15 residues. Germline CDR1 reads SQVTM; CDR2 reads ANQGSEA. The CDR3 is CSVPRGENLNNEQFF. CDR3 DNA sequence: TGCAGCGTACCGAGAGGGGAGAATTTAAACAATGAGCAGTTCTTC.

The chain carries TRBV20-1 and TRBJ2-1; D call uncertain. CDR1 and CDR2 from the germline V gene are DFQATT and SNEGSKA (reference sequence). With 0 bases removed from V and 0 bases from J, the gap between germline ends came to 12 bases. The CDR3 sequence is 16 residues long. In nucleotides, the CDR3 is TGCAGTGCTAGAGACCACGGACCTAGCTCCTACAATGAGCAGTTCTTC. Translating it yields CSARDHGPSSYNEQFF.

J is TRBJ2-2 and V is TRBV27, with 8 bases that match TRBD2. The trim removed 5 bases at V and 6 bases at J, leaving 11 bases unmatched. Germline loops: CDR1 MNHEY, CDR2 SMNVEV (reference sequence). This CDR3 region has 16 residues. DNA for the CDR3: TGTGCCAGCAGTCCCCCCGGGACTAGAAGTTCCGGGGAGCTGTTTTTT. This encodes CASSPPGTRSSGELFF.

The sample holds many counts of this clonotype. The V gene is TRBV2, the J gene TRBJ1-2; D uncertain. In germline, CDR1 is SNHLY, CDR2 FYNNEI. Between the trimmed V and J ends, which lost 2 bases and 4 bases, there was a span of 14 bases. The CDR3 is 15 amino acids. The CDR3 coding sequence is TGTGCCAGCAGTGAATGGGGTTCCTCCCGCTATGGCTACACCTTC. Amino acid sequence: CASSEWGSSRYGYTF.